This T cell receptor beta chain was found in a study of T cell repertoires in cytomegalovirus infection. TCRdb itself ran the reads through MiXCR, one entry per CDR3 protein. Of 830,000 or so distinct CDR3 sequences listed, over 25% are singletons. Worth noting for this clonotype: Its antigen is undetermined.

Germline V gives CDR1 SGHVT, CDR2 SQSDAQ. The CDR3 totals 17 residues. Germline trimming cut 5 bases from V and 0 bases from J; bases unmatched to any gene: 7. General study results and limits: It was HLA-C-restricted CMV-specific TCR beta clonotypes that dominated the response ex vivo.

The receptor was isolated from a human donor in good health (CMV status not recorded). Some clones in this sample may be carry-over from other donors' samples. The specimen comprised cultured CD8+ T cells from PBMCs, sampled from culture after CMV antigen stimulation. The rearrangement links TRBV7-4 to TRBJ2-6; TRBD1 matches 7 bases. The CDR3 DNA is TGTGCCAGCAGCGGGGACAGCCAGAGCTCTGGGGCCAACGTCCTGACTTTC. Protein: CASSGDSQSSGANVLTF.